These 2 T cell receptor beta chains share one sample of origin, sequenced in a study of cytomegalovirus exposure and HLA in healthy donors. The repertoire was sequenced with immunoSEQ multiplex PCR; TCRdb's copy has only in-frame clones and lacks some. The table lists fewer than 250,000 clones, over 75% of them singletons, with approximately 2% in the top ten. Sequencing was carried out using PBMCs. The receptors come from a woman under 30 in good health and CMV-seropositive.

The rearrangement joins TRBV6-5 to TRBJ1-1; tentative D call: TRBD1 (5 bases). CDR1 and CDR2 from the germline V gene are MNHEY and SVGAGI. The CDR3 is 14 residues long. V was trimmed by 2 bases and J by 0 bases, leaving 7 bases between them. In DNA form, the CDR3 reads TGTGCCAGCAGTTACAGGGGTTTGAACACTGAAGCTTTCTTT. It specifies CASSYRGLNTEAFF.

The chain employs TRBV6-5 and TRBJ2-1, with 7 positions matching TRBD2. Unmatched junction bases numbered 3, after V lost 5 bases and J lost 2 bases. This CDR3 region has 14 residues. CDR1 is MNHEY and CDR2 is SVGAGI in the germline V gene. The CDR3 coding sequence is TGTGCCAGCAGTAGAGCGGGACCCTACAATGAGCAGTTCTTC. This encodes CASSRAGPYNEQFF.